The source of this T cell receptor (beta chain) is a study of cytomegalovirus exposure and HLA in healthy donors (dated by TCRdb to the late 2010s). Background for the entire study: An earlier analysis of several hundred of the donors reported approximately 260 Gb of sequence data and 90 million to 120 million unique TCR beta sequences obtained from around 190 million T cells. Roughly 5 DR-DQ haplotypes were handled as single units for association and clustering because linkage in the cohort was strong. An earlier analysis of fewer than 750 of the donors used high-throughput TCR beta sequencing to judge whether each TCR beta V gene segment behaved as functional or pseudogenic. Using immunosequencing, the study profiled T cell repertoires from 640 or so subjects and related those repertoires to cytomegalovirus serostatus. Rather than drawing on any new phenotypic data, the later analysis identified candidate immune exposures from TCR beta sequences and the way those sequences occurred across donors. High-throughput TCR immunosequencing, statistical association of individual TCRs with disease status, and machine learning were combined to predict cytomegalovirus infection status. The study aimed to test whether signatures of past pathogen exposure could be identified by cataloging public T cell receptors. On average, approximately 250,000 unique TCR beta nucleotide sequences were sequenced per donor among 350 to 400 genotyped donors of the cohort, with about 19% of those sequences being non-productive. The genetic ancestry cluster associated with self-reported Caucasian donors included over 80% of the roughly 400 genotyped donors. The number of donors typed differed by locus, with about 629-640 for A, B, C, DRB1 and DQB1, around 560 for DQA1, over 600 for DPA1, and some 450 for DPB1. Besides the first cohort of roughly 640 subjects, a separate validation cohort made up of 95 to 150 different subjects was used. Every discovery cohort repertoire had been produced on one sequencing platform. Both class I and class II loci were covered by HLA typing, at four-digit resolution. Donor age, sex, ethnicity and CMV serostatus were compiled together with the repertoire data. In a later analysis, previously published TCR beta repertoires from fewer than 750 donors were re-analyzed and high-resolution HLA genotyping was added so that TCR occurrence patterns could be studied. An early release covering 500 to 750 HLA-typed donors comprised around 300 gigabases of sequencing data and tens of millions of unique TCR sequences. A later genetic analysis used genome-wide SNP genotypes for about 60% of the roughly 700 donors, treating that subset as a discovery cohort.

Reading the germline V gene (reference sequence) gives CDR1 LNHDA and CDR2 SQIVND. Reading from cysteine to phenylalanine, the CDR3 counts 11 amino acids. Only CDR3 DNA remains: 33 bases, in frame from the first base. Between the V and J ends, shortened by 3 bases and 8 bases respectively, the junction contains 7 bases. Concerning this clone itself: Its antigen has not been determined.

The cohort was made up of approximately 700 healthy bone marrow donors. Cohort members were all nominally healthy when sampled, although unrecorded immune exposures were likely present. The donor tested CMV seropositive, placing the donor among the approximately 310 seropositive members of the cohort. Each donor provided a peripheral blood sample, and peripheral blood mononuclear cells were used for TCR beta sequencing. Genomic DNA extraction from the blood cell samples was performed with the Qiagen DNeasy Blood Extraction Kit. The library relied on the immunoSEQ multiplex PCR assay. For the multiplex PCR, a mixture combining 60 forward primers for TCR Vbeta segments and 13 reverse primers for TCR Jbeta segments was used. The CDR3 region of rearranged TCR beta genes was amplified from genomic DNA with a multiplex PCR assay. Amplified TCR beta libraries were sequenced as 87-base-pair reads on the Illumina HiSeq System. On the study's bioinformatics: A later analysis counted about 80 million unique TCR beta chains across the 666 repertoires, and some 11 million of these chains were shared by at least two donors. Raw reads were error-corrected and collapsed into unique sequences by a nearest-neighbor algorithm in which closely related sequences were merged to remove PCR and sequencing errors. Alignment of CDR3 sequences to IMGT reference sequences was used to assign V, D and J gene segments. For a sequence to be retained, a match of at least six nucleotides to both a V gene segment and a J gene segment was required. A rearrangement was called productive if the CDR3 had no stop codons and remained in frame with V and J, and every other rearrangement was called non-productive. Following IMGT convention, CDR3 was defined as the stretch from the second conserved V-encoded cysteine up to the conserved J-encoded phenylalanine. The earlier analysis of 450 to 750 of the donors excluded any sequence lacking an unambiguous match to a single V gene segment. An earlier analysis of some 610 of the donors called V segments functional above 56.7% productive rearrangements and segregating when the between-donor standard deviation exceeded 5%. A statistical classification framework was built for diagnosing cytomegalovirus status from the catalog of TCR beta chain sequences. In a later analysis, TCR nucleotide sequences were compared against IMGT/GENE-DB human TR gene sequences so that V and J genes could be assigned. In a later analysis, CDR3 sequences and most-parsimonious VDJ recombination scenarios were assigned using the TCRdist pipeline. In a later analysis, every TCR beta chain was defined by the combination of its CDR3 amino acid sequence and its V-gene family, and reads without a unique V-gene family were dropped. To address suspected cross-contamination and a sequencing artifact, a later analysis removed 450 to 700 highly shared, low-generation-probability nucleotide sequences. A later analysis calculated a clonal expansion index for each public chain from normalized within-repertoire ranks of inferred template counts. A later analysis computed generation probabilities with a VDJ recombination model fitted to out-of-frame rearrangements, and checked the results against IGoR. In a later analysis, hypergeometric tests were used to score TCR-TCR, TCR-HLA and TCR-CMV co-occurrence, with a repertoire-size bias correction applied to TCR pairs. A later analysis estimated false discovery rates by permuting HLA or CMV assignments 20 times. A later analysis grouped co-occurring TCRs with DBSCAN, adding TCRdist sequence similarity when clustering within HLA-allele-positive subsets. Co-occurrence clustering excluded repertoires with fewer than 30,000 or more than 120,000 public chains, plus five with anomalous nucleotide sharing. In its TCRdb copy, this immuneACCESS table keeps in-frame sequences only and misses some clones. Where compared with another copy, unresolved V genes explain less than half of these, and the others have no known cause. V and J calls and clone size are copied from that table; D and trimming were computed from the DNA. Per the sample table, the count is 150,000 to 200,000 clones. Of the sample, around 0.79% falls within the top ten clones.

Study-level results and caveats: A later genetic analysis associated a missense DCLRE1C variant with V-gene and J-gene trimming of TCR beta chains, and an independent cohort replicated the association. A later analysis found that HLA-associated TCR beta chains were more clonally expanded and had lower generation probabilities than equally common non-associated chains. A further reported finding was that TCR beta sequences accurately predicted the HLA-A and HLA-B alleles for most subjects in the first cohort. According to a later analysis, parvovirus B19, influenza, CMV and Epstein-Barr virus appeared linked to several top co-occurrence clusters. A few of the identified cytomegalovirus-associated TCR beta chains were confirmed in vitro to be specific for cytomegalovirus antigens. The authors suggested that the approach could potentially be extended to other disease states and immunological phenotypes. Roughly uniform sequencing depth across donors was assumed in presence/absence analyses, although this assumption may not hold. Most CMV-associated TCR beta chains appeared to be HLA-restricted in a later analysis, and the HLA associations seemed to be driven largely by CMV exposure. Because HLA typing was unavailable for some donors at each locus, only the typed subset was used in association tests. In a later genetic analysis, fewer N-insertions in productive TCRs were reported among donors in an Asian-associated ancestry cluster than the approximately 670-donor mean. Approximately 18 rarely observed V segments, including chromosome 9 orphons, were excluded from the earlier analysis of several hundred of the donors because counts were too low. The classifier was reported to diagnose cytomegalovirus status with high specificity and sensitivity in both the original and validation cohorts. In an earlier analysis of under 600 of the donors, most TCR beta V segments were observed in productive rearrangements about 90% or about 30% of the time, broadly matching IMGT annotations. For the cohort, immune exposure information was limited to CMV serostatus. In this cohort, only TCR beta chains were sequenced, and detectable features were limited by the absence of alpha or paired-chain data. Specific HLA alleles were associated with 15,000 to 20,000 TCR beta sequences at a false discovery rate of 0.05 in a later analysis. Correlated functional status among segregating V segments might reflect linkage disequilibrium, but an unknown experimental factor could not be ruled out. A cluster of highly shared sequence variants was judged likely to be a technical artifact of the sequencing pipeline. Most TCR sequences were seen in very few donors, while some public TCRs were found in many individuals. The study gave a list of over 150 TCR beta chains associated with cytomegalovirus. In a later analysis, TCR association rates were found to vary across HLA loci, with the most associated TCRs seen for DRB1 alleles and the fewest for HLA-C alleles. Assigning TCR associations to individual alleles was difficult when HLA alleles, especially DR and DQ, strongly co-occurred. Some IMGT-functional V segments, including TRBV6-2 and TRBV6-3, could not be distinguished by the 87-base-pair reads and were therefore excluded.

The rearrangement joined TRBV19 to TRBJ1-2, with TRBD1 as a weak D call on 5 bases. The sample consisted of PBMCs. This receptor was taken from a woman aged 18 to 35 in good health and CMV-seropositive. The encoded CDR3 is CASSIGGGYTF. The DNA sequence reads TGTGCCAGTAGTATCGGGGGAGGCTACACCTTC.